Below, one T cell receptor beta chain is given with its context. The specificity of this receptor is unknown. Base-call qualities are not available, and no considerably larger clone is one nucleotide away. This entry is derived from a study of shared clonotypes between healthy human individuals (dated by TCRdb to the early 2020s). Regarding the study in general: The cohort comprised a couple of women and a few men aged 18 to 49 years. Leukapheresis yielded between about 0.94 and 10 billion PBMCs per donor. Different laboratories and diverse techniques were used to prepare libraries and sequence TCR repertoires, to increase sequencing depth and limit assay-specific biases. To estimate repertoire size and how much clonotypes are shared between individuals, the study performed deep sequencing of blood TCR repertoires from about five healthy adults. For each donor, three plates each were used for CD4 naive and CD4 memory, two plates were used for CD8 naive, and one plate was used for CD8 memory. Broader findings and caveats from the paper: Only blood was sampled, and tissue TCR repertoires likely differ from those in blood. Rarefaction of sorted-subset datasets indicated incomplete sequencing despite the large sequencing depth. Sharing across several donors was observed for approximately 5% of naive CD4, over 3% of naive CD8, 2% to 2.5% of memory CD4, and less than 0.45% of memory CD8 clonotypes. The small number of donors limited the genetic and exposure-history diversity represented. Estimated clonotype richness was generally larger for naive than for memory subsets. Pairwise subsampling led to the expectation that sequencing depth would affect the degree of clonotype sharing among donors. Higher generation probabilities were observed for clonotypes shared by all four sorted-subset donors than for non-shared clonotypes.

CDR1 and CDR2 are drawn from the germline V gene (reference sequence): SGHKS, YYEKEE. Between the V and J ends, shortened by 4 bases and 2 bases respectively, the junction contains 9 bases. Its CDR3 holds 13 amino acids, cysteine through phenylalanine. Only the CDR3 region is kept as DNA, spanning 39 bases read in frame from base 1. Healthy HIV-negative adults with no recently reported acute infections or vaccinations were included as donors. Every donor was a Caucasian adult residing in Nashville, Tennessee, USA. CD4+ T cells were enriched by magnetic negative selection, after which naive cells were positively selected on CD45RA and the negative fraction was taken as the memory subset. Blood was obtained by leukapheresis, after which PBMCs were separated by Ficoll-Histopaque density gradient centrifugation and cryopreserved in liquid nitrogen vapor phase. Analytical flow cytometry was used to check the purity and quantity of every magnetically sorted T cell population. Each sorted fraction had its genomic DNA isolated and then quantified by UV absorbance on a Nanodrop 2000c.

TCR CDR3 regions were amplified from genomic DNA by multiplex PCR using the deep immunoSEQ assay. Extracted genomic DNA from each cell subset was spread evenly across all wells of several immunoSEQ 96-well plates, with each plate serving as a replicate. Each replicate PCR for sorted subsets received about 200 ng genomic DNA, equal to 30,000 or so T cell genomes. Purified libraries were quantified with a Qubit 3.0 fluorometer, sized on a Bioanalyzer 2100, and re-quantified with the KAPA Library Quantification kit. Each immunoSEQ 96-well plate was sequenced on its own single-read 150-cycle Illumina NextSeq 550 flow cell. Concerning the study's data processing: Because only junctional sequences without quality scores were contained in the immunoSEQ output, filtering matching that applied to full-length reads could not be performed. To assign V/J genes and CDR3, sequences were annotated using PyIR, a Python wrapper for IgBLAST v1.9, with IMGT germline references. Reads with weak V/J assignments (E-value above 1e-6), missing CDR3, stop codons, out-of-frame junctions, or ambiguous translated residues were removed. V3J clonotypes were defined as sequences sharing an identical inferred V gene, J gene, and CDR3 amino acid sequence. The percentage overlap between two repertoires was calculated by dividing the number of shared unique clonotypes by the size of the smaller repertoire. Repertoire richness was assessed with RTK rarefaction, the Chao1 estimator, and Recon v2.1 estimates of unobserved clonotypes. Generation probabilities for all TCRbeta clonotypes obtained by the gDNA method from a handful of donors were computed using OLGA. TCRdb holds this immuneACCESS table with in-frame rearrangements only. Some clones are missing; in checked studies, unresolved V genes explain under half, and the rest has no known cause. V and J calls and clone size follow that table, whereas D and trimming were derived from the DNA. For this sample the table gives 900,000 to 1,200,000 clones, of which around 78% were detected only once. The top ten constitute roughly 0.57% of the sample.

The rearrangement combines TRBV5-5 with TRBJ2-5; the best D guess is TRBD1, with 6 bases matching. This TCR was recovered from a man between 18 and 29 years old in good health. Some clones in this sample may be carry-over from other donors' samples. Sequencing used memory CD4+ T cells from PBMCs. The cell subset or site label for this specimen denotes: CD45RA-negative fraction. The CDR3: CASSRQGQETQYF. The base sequence is TGTGCCAGCAGCCGGCAGGGGCAAGAGACCCAGTACTTC.